The 10 T cell receptor beta chains presented below share a single source sample, sequenced in a study of cytomegalovirus exposure and HLA in healthy donors. Here immunoSEQ multiplex PCR was the method, and the copy in TCRdb shows in-frame clones only, minus some. In the table there are 71,000 or so clones, around 94% of which are singletons. Sequences were obtained from PBMCs. These receptors originate from a woman younger than 30 in good health and CMV-seropositive.

The J gene is TRBJ1-2, the V gene TRBV10-1; no clear D gene. Trimming cost V 6 bases and J 2 bases, with 7 bases left between them. The CDR3 sequence is 12 residues long. Germline CDR1 reads WNHNN; CDR2 reads SYGVQD (reference sequence). The CDR3 DNA reads TGCGCCAGCAGGATGCAGAACTATGGCTACACCTTC. Its translation: CASRMQNYGYTF.

This chain uses TRBV28 with TRBJ2-1; D is possibly TRBD2 (6 bases). Trimming removed 6 bases from V and 7 bases from J, with 19 bases in between. The CDR3 runs 15 residues. Germline V gene sequence: CDR1 MDHEN, CDR2 SYDVKM. The CDR3 spells CASRRTGTRLNEQFF. CDR3 DNA sequence: TGTGCCAGCAGGAGGACCGGGACTCGCTTAAATGAGCAGTTCTTC.

The chain combines TRBV27 with TRBJ1-1, with D tentatively TRBD1 (6 bases). The CDR3 consists of 14 residues. V gave up 4 bases and J gave up 0 bases, with 9 bases separating them. The germline gives CDR1 MNHEY, CDR2 SMNVEV (reference sequence). CDR3 bases: TGTGCCAGCAGTTCGGACAGAGTGAACACTGAAGCTTTCTTT. As protein: CASSSDRVNTEAFF.

As DNA, the CDR3 is TGTGCCAGCAGCTATTCGGGTTCGGGTTTTAACTATGGCTACACCTTC. Encoded protein: CASSYSGSGFNYGYTF. This rearrangement joins TRBV5-5 to TRBJ1-2; no firm D call. The germline V gene encodes CDR1 SGHKS and CDR2 YYEKEE (reference sequence). This CDR3 spans 16 amino acids. The V and J ends lost 3 bases and 1 base respectively, with 16 bases between them.

A single count supports this clone. This chain joins TRBV6-4 and TRBJ1-6; no clear D. Germline V CDR1 and CDR2: MRHNA, SNTAGT. V was cut by 4 bases and J by 8 bases, with 9 bases left in between. The CDR3 runs to 13 residues. The CDR3 DNA follows: TGTGCCAGCAGTGCGTTGGAGGATTCACCCCTCCACTTT. Translating gives CASSALEDSPLHF.

The CDR3: CSATSAETQYF. In DNA form, the CDR3 reads TGCAGTGCTACGTCCGCGGAGACCCAGTACTTC. The rearrangement uses TRBV20-1 and TRBJ2-5; D call uncertain. CDR1 and CDR2 from the germline V gene are DFQATT and SNEGSKA (reference sequence). Deletions cut 4 bases from V and 5 bases from J, with 8 bases between. CDR3 length: 11 amino acids.

As DNA, the CDR3 is TGTGCCAGCTCACGGGGGACTATAGGCTCTCAGACAGATACGCAGTATTTT. Translation gives CASSRGTIGSQTDTQYF. The chain links TRBV18 to TRBJ2-3, with TRBD2 matching 7 bases. Trimming removed 4 bases from V and 3 bases from J; junction bases left unmatched: 13. The CDR3 is 17 residues long. Germline CDR1 is KGHSH and CDR2 is LQKENI.

This chain uses TRBV7-2 with TRBJ2-1; 9 nucleotides line up with TRBD2. CDR1 SGHTA and CDR2 FQGNSA come from the germline V gene. The length of the CDR3 is 16 residues. The V and J ends lost 5 bases and 6 bases, in that order; junction bases with no gene match: 11. The CDR3, as DNA: TGTGCCAGCAGCGAGCTAGCGGGGCGAGGTGGCAATGAGCAGTTCTTC. The encoded protein is CASSELAGRGGNEQFF.

This clone was recorded once. J is TRBJ2-7 and V is TRBV11-2; D ambiguous. The CDR3 has 14 amino acids. Per germline, CDR1 SGHAT and CDR2 FQNNGV. With 7 bases removed from V and 1 base from J, the gap between germline ends came to 14 bases. The CDR3 coding sequence is TGTGCCAGCACCTCGATAGCCGGGTCCTACGAGCAGTACTTC. Its translation is CASTSIAGSYEQYF.

The CDR3, as DNA: TGCAGCGTTGAAGACGGGACAGTTGGAAACACCATATATTTT. Translation gives CSVEDGTVGNTIYF. The chain employs TRBV29-1 and TRBJ1-3, with 7 positions matching TRBD1. The V and J ends lost 0 bases and 3 bases, in that order; junction bases with no gene match: 2. This CDR3 region has 14 residues. CDR1 is SQVTM and CDR2 is ANQGSEA in the germline V gene.